This T cell receptor (beta chain) was obtained from a study of cytomegalovirus exposure and HLA in healthy donors. Comments on this clone: The antigen remains unidentified.

Points from the study as a whole: Earlier analysis looked at TCR beta V segments, and most were productive about 87% or about 30% of the time.

The PCR contained 60 Vbeta and 13 Jbeta primers. Sequencing was performed with immunoSEQ multiplex PCR; in TCRdb, only in-frame clones are kept and a portion is missing. The table has over 150,000 clones, approximately 75% seen once. This TCR was recovered from a man younger than 45 in good health and CMV-seropositive. Sequencing was done on a sample of PBMCs.

CDR3 sequence reads: CATGEGNQPQHF. The CDR3 DNA follows: TGTGCCACCGGGGAGGGCAATCAGCCCCAGCATTTT. The chain carries TRBV15 and TRBJ1-5; D not certain. The germline V and J ends were trimmed by 8 bases and 2 bases, with 7 bases remaining between them. The V gene's germline CDR1 is LNHNV and CDR2 YYDKDF (reference sequence). The CDR3 contains 12 residues.